This T cell receptor beta chain was captured in a study of blood T cell repertoires in COVID-19. Study-wide context: The United States, Italy and Spain provided the acute and convalescent COVID-19 samples. In each case, the material was cDNA or gDNA derived from T cells, B-cell-depleted T cells, or PBMCs.

Original handling: For nucleated cells, counts were estimated from reference gene primer amplification. TCRdb's table, derived via immunoSEQ multiplex PCR, lists solely in-frame clones and lacks some. D and trimming were read from the DNA, whereas the V and J calls and clone size are those reported in that table. The sample consists of about 240,000 clones, about nine tenths of them appearing once. The sample was peripheral blood. This TCR derives from a man in his sixties who had recovered from COVID-19.

CDR3 amino acids: CASSYLASSGYGYTF. DNA for the CDR3: TGTGCCAGCAGTTATTTAGCCTCATCCGGTTATGGCTACACCTTC. The chain couples TRBV6-2 or TRBV6-3 to TRBJ1-2; D uncertain. This CDR3 is built from 15 residues. CDR1 and CDR2 (germline): MNHEY, SVGEGT. Trimming removed 3 bases from V and 5 bases from J, with 16 bases in between.